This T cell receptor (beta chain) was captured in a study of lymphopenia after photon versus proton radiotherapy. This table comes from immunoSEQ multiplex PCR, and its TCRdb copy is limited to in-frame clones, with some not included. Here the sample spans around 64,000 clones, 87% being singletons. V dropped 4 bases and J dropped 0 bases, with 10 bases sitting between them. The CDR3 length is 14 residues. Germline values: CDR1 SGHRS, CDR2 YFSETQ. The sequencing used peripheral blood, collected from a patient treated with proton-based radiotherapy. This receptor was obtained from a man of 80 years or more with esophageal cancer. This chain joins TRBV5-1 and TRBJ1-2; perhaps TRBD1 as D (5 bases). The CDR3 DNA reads TGCGCCAGCAGCCTGGGACCCTCTAACTATGGCTACACCTTC. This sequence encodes CASSLGPSNYGYTF.